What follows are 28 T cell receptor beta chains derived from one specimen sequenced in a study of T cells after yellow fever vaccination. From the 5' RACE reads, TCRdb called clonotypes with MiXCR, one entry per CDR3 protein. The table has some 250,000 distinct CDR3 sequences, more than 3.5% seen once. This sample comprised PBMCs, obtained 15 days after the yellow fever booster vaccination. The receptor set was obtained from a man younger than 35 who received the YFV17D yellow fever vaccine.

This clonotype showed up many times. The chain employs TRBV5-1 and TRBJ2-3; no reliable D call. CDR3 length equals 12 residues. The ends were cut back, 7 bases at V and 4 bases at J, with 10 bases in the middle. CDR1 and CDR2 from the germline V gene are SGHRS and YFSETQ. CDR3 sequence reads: CASGFRADTQYF. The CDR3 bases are TGCGCCAGCGGGTTCCGTGCAGATACGCAGTATTTT.

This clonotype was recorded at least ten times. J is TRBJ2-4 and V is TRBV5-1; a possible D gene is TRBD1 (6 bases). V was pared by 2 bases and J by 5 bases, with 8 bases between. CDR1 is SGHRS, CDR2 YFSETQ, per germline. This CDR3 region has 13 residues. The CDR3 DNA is TGCGCCAGCAGCTTCAGGGGACAAAACATTCAGTACTTC. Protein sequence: CASSFRGQNIQYF.

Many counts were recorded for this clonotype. The chain's CDR3 is CASSPYNQETQYF. The CDR3 DNA follows: TGTGCCAGCTCACCGTACAACCAAGAGACCCAGTACTTC. V usage is TRBV18 and J usage is TRBJ2-5; D remains unclear. CDR3 size: 13 residues. Germline CDR1 and CDR2: KGHSH and LQKENI. V lost 3 bases to trimming and J lost 0 bases, with 5 bases between them.

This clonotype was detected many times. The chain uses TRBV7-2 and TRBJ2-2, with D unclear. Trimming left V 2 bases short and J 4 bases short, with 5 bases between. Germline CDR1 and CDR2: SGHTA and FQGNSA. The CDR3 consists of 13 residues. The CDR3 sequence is CASSLYSTGELFF. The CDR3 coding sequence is TGTGCCAGCAGCTTATACTCCACCGGGGAGCTGTTTTTT.

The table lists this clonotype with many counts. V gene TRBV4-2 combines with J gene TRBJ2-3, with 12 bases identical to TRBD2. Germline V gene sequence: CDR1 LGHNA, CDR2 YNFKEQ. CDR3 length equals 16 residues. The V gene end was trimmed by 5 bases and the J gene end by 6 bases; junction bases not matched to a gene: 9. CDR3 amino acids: CASSSPTSGGRDTQYF. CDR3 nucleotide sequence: TGTGCCAGCAGCTCACCTACTAGCGGGGGGCGTGATACGCAGTATTTT.

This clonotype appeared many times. The CDR3, as DNA: TGCGCCAGCATGGGAGGCGGCCTCGAGCAGTACGTC. It codes for CASMGGGLEQYV. The chain employs TRBV10-2 and TRBJ2-7; weak D call: TRBD2 (6 bases). V lost 7 bases and J lost 6, with 13 bases in between. The CDR3 spans 12 residues. In germline, CDR1 is WSHSY, CDR2 SAAADI.

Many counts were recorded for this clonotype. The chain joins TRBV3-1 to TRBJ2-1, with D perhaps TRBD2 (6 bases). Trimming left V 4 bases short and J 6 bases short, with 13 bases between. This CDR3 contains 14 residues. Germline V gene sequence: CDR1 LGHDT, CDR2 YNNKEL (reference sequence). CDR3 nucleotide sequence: TGTGCCAGCAGCCCCTCCCGGGGGTTCAATGAGCAGTTCTTC. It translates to CASSPSRGFNEQFF.

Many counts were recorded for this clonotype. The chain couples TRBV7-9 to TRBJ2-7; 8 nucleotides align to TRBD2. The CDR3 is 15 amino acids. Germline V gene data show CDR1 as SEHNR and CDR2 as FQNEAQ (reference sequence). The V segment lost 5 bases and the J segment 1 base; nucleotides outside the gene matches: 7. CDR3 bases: TGTGCCAGCAGCCTGGGACTAGGAACGTCCTACGAGCAGTACTTC. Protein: CASSLGLGTSYEQYF.

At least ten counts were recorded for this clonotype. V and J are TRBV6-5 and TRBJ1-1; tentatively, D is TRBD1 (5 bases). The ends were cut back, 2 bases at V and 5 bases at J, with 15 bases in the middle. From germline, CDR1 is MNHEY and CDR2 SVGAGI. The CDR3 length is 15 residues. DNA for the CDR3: TGTGCCAGCAGTTACGGGGGGGGTTTCGGGACTGAAGCTTTCTTT. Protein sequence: CASSYGGGFGTEAFF.

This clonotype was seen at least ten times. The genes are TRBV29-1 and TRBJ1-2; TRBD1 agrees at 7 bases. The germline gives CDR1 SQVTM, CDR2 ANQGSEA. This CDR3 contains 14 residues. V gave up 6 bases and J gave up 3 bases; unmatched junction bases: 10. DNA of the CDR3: TGCAGCGTCGGTCCCGGGACAGCGGACTATGGCTACACCTTC. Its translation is CSVGPGTADYGYTF.

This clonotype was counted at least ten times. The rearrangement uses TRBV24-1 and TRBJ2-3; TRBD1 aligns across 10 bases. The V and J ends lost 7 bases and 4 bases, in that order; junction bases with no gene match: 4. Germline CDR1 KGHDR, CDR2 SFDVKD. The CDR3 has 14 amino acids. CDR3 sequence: CATSGTGVPDTQYF. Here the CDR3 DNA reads TGTGCCACCAGCGGGACAGGGGTACCAGATACGCAGTATTTT.

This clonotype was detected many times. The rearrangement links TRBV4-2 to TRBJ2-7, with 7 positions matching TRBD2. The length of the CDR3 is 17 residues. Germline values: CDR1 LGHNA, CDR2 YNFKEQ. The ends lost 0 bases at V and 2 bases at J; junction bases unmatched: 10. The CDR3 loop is CASSQDQWRGYTYEQYF. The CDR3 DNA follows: TGTGCCAGCAGCCAAGACCAGTGGCGGGGGTATACCTACGAGCAGTACTTC.

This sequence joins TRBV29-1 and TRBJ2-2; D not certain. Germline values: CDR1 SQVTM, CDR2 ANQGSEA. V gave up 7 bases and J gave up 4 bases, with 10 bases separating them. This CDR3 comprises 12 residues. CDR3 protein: CSGGRGTGELFF. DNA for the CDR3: TGCAGCGGGGGTCGTGGCACCGGGGAGCTGTTTTTT.

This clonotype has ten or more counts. The DNA of the CDR3 is TGTGCCAGCAGTTATCGGGGCGACCTAGCCAAAAACATTCAGTACTTC. Translated: CASSYRGDLAKNIQYF. The rearrangement links TRBV12-3 or TRBV12-4 to TRBJ2-4; D assignment may be TRBD1 or TRBD2 (5 bases each). V was cut by 4 bases and J by 0 bases, with 13 bases left in between. The CDR3 is 16 residues long.

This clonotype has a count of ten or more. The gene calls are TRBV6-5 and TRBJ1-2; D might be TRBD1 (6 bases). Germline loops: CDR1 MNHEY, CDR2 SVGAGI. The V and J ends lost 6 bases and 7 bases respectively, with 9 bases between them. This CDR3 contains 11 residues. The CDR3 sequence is CASSPGAGYTF. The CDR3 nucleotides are TGTGCCAGCAGCCCGGGGGCTGGCTACACCTTC.

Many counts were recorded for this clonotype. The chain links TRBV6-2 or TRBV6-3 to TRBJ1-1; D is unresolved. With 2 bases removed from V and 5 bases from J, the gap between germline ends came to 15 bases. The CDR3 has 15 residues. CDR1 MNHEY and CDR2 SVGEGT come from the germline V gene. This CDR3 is CASSYPTARRTEAFF. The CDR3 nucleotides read TGTGCCAGCAGTTACCCGACCGCTCGGAGGACTGAAGCTTTCTTT.

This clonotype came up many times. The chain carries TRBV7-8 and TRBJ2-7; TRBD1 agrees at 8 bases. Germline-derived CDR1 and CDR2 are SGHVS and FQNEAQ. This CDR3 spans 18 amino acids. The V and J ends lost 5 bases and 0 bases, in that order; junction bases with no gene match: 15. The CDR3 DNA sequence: TGTGCCAGCAGCGTGACAGGGGTCGGAATCGGGAGCTCCTACGAGCAGTACGTC. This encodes CASSVTGVGIGSSYEQYV.

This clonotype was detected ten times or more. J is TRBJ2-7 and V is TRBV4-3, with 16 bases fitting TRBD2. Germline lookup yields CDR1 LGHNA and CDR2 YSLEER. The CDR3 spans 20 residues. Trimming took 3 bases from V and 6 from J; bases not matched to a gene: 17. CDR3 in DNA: TGCGCCAGCAGCCATGACCCGGGACTAGCGGGGGGGCAGTCCAAGGGCGAGCAGTACGTC. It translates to CASSHDPGLAGGQSKGEQYV.

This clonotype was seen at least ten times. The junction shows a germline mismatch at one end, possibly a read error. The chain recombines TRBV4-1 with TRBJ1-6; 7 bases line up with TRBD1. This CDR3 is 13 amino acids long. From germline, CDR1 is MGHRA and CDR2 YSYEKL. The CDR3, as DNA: TGCGCCAGCAGCTACTCCACGGGGGACAGTAGGCGCTTT. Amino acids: CASSYSTGDSRRF.

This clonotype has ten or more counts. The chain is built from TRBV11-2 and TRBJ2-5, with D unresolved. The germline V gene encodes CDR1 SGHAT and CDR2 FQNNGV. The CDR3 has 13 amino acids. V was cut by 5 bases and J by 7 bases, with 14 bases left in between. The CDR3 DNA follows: TGTGCCAGCAGCCAAAATATTTGGGGGACCCAGTACTTC. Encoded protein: CASSQNIWGTQYF.

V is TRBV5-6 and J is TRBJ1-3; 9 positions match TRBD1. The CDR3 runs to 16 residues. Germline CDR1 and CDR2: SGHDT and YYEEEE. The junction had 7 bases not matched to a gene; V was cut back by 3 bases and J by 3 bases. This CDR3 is CASSSKQGALGNTIYF. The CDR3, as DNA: TGTGCCAGCAGCTCCAAACAGGGGGCGCTTGGAAACACCATATATTTT.

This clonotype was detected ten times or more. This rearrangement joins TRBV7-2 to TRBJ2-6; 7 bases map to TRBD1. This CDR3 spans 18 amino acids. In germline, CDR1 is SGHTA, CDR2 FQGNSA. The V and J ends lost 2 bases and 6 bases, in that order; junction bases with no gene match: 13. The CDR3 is CASSLPYGQAPTANVLTF. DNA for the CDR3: TGTGCCAGCAGCTTACCCTACGGACAGGCCCCTACGGCCAACGTCCTGACTTTC.

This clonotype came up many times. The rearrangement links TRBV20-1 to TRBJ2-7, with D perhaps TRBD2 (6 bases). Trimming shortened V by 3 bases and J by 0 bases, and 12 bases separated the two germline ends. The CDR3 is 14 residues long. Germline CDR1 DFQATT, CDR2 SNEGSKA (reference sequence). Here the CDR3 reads CSARWYGSSYEQYV. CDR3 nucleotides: TGCAGTGCTAGGTGGTACGGGAGCTCCTACGAGCAGTACGTC.

The CDR3 here is CASSETGLIGQGTQYF. For the CDR3, the DNA is TGTGCCAGCAGTGAAACGGGGTTAATTGGGCAGGGGACCCAGTACTTC. V usage is TRBV6-1 and J usage is TRBJ2-5; D assignment may be TRBD1 or TRBD2 (5 bases each). Germline V gives CDR1 MNHNS, CDR2 SASEGT. This CDR3 is built from 16 residues. Between the trimmed V and J ends, which lost 2 bases and 7 bases, there was a span of 20 bases.

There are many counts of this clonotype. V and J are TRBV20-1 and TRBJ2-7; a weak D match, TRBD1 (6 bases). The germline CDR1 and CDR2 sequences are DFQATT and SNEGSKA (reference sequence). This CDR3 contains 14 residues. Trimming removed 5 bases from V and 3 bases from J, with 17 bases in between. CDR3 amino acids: CSAGGSDSLYEQYV. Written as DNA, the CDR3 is TGCAGTGCTGGGGGCTCGGACAGTCTCTACGAGCAGTACGTC.

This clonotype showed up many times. The CDR3 sequence is CASTLEGNGYTF. Here the CDR3 DNA reads TGTGCCAGCACCCTGGAGGGGAATGGCTACACCTTC. The gene calls are TRBV12-3 or TRBV12-4 and TRBJ1-2, with D possibly matching TRBD1 (5 bases). V was pared by 7 bases and J by 6 bases, with 12 bases between. The CDR3 has 12 amino acids.

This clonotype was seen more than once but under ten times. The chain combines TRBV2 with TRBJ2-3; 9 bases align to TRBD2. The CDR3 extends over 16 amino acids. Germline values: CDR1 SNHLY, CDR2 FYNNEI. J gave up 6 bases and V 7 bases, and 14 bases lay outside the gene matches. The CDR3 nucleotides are TGTGCCAGCACCCCCCCTGGGGCGGGGGGGCGGGATACGCAGTATTTT. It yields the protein CASTPPGAGGRDTQYF.

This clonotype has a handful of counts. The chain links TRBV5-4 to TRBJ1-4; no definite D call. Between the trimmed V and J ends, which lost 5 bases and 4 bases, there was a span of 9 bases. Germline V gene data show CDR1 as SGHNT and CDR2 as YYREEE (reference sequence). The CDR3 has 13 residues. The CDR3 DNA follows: TGTGCCAGCAGGACCGGGAGTAATGAAAAACTGTTTTTT. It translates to CASRTGSNEKLFF.